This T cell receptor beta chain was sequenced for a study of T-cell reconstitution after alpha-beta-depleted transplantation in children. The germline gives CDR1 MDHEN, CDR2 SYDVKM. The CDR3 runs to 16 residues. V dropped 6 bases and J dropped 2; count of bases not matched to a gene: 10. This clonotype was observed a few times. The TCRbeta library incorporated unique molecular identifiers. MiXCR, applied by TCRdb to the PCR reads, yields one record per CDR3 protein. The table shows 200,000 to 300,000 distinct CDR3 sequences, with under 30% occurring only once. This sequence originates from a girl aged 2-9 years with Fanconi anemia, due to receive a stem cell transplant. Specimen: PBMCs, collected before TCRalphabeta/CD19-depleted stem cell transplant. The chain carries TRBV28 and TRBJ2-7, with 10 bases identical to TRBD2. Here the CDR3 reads CASRGLAGARPYEQYF. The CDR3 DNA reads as TGTGCCAGCAGGGGGCTAGCGGGAGCCAGACCCTACGAGCAGTACTTC.